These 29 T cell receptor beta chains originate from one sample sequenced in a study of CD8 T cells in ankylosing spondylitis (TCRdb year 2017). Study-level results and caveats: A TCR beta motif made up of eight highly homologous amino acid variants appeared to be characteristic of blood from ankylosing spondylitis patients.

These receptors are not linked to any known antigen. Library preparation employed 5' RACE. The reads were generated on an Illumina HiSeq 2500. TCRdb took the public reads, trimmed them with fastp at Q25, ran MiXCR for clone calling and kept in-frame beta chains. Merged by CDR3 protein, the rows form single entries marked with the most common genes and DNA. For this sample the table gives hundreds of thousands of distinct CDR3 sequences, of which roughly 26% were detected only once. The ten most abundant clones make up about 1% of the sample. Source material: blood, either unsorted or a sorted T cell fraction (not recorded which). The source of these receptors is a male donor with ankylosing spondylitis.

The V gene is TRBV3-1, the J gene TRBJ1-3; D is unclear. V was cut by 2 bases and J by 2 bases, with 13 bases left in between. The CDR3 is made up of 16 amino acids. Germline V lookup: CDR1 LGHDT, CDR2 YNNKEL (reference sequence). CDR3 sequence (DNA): TGTGCCAGCAGCCAATTTCCGGAACGACCTGGAAACACCATATATTTT. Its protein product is CASSQFPERPGNTIYF.

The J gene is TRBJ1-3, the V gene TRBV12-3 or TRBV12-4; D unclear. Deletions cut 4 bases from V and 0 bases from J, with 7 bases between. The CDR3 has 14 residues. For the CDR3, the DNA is TGTGCCAGCAGTTGGAGTAACTCTGGAAACACCATATATTTT. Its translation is CASSWSNSGNTIYF.

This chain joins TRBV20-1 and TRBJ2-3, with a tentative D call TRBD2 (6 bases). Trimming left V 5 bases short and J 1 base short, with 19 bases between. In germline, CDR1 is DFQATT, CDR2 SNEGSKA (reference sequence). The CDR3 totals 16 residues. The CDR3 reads CSAPPGWTTRTDTQYF. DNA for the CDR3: TGCAGTGCTCCCCCGGGATGGACTACTCGCACAGATACGCAGTATTTT.

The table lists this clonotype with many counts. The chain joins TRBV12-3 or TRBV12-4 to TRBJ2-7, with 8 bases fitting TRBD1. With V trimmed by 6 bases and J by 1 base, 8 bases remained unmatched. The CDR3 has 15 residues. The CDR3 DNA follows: TGTGCCAGCAGCCGGACAGGGACCCCGTCCTACGAGCAGTACTTC. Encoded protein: CASSRTGTPSYEQYF.

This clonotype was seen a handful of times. CDR3 DNA: TGTGCCAGCAGCCCAAGACAGGGGAGTAACACCGGGGAGCTGTTTTTT. Its translation: CASSPRQGSNTGELFF. The V gene is TRBV5-4, the J gene TRBJ2-2, with 8 bases fitting TRBD1. Trimming cost V 4 bases and J 2 bases; bases outside gene matches: 7. Germline values: CDR1 SGHNT, CDR2 YYREEE (reference sequence). The CDR3 has 16 residues. Drawing the rest from reference TRBV5-4 and TRBJ2-2, the complete variable domain is ETGVTQSPTHLIKTRGQQVTLRCSSQSGHNTVSWYQQALGQGPQFIFQYYREEENGRGNFPPRFSGLQFPNYSSELNVNALELDDSALYLCASSPRQGSNTGELFFGEGSRLTVL.

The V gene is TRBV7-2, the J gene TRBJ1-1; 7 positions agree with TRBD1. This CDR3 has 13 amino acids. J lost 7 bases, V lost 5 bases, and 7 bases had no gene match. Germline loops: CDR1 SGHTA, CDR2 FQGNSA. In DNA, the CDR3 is TGTGCCAGCAGCCCTCCGACAGGGCGTGAAGCTTTCTTT. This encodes CASSPPTGREAFF.

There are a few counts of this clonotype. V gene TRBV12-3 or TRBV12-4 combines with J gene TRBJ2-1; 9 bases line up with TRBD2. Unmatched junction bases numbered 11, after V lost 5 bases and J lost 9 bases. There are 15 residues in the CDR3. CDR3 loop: CASSPLREGRGEQFF. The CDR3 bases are TGTGCCAGCAGTCCTTTGCGGGAGGGCCGCGGTGAGCAGTTCTTC.

CDR3: CASSYVRGNSNYGYTF. DNA of the CDR3: TGTGCCAGCAGTTACGTTCGGGGGAACTCTAACTATGGCTACACCTTC. The chain joins TRBV6-5 to TRBJ1-2; D may be TRBD1 (5 bases). There are 16 residues in the CDR3. CDR1 and CDR2 (germline): MNHEY, SVGAGI. The germline V and J ends were trimmed by 2 bases and 0 bases, with 13 bases remaining between them.

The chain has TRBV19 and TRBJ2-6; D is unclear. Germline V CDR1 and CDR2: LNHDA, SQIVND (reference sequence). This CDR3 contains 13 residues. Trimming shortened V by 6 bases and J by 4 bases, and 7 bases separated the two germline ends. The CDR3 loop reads CASRPVGANVLTF. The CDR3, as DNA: TGTGCCAGTAGACCGGTCGGGGCCAACGTCCTGACTTTC. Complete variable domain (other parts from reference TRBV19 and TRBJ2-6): DGGITQSPKYLFRKEGQNVTLSCEQNLNHDAMYWYRQDPGQGLRLIYYSQIVNDFQKGDIAEGYSVSREKKESFPLTVTSAQKNPTAFYLCASRPVGANVLTFGAGSRLTVL.

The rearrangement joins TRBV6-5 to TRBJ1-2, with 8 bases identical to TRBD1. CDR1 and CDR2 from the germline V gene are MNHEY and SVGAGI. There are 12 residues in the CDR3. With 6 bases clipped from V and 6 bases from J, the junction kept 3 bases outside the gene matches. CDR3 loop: CASRQGVNGYTF. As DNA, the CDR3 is TGTGCCAGCAGACAGGGGGTAAATGGCTACACCTTC.

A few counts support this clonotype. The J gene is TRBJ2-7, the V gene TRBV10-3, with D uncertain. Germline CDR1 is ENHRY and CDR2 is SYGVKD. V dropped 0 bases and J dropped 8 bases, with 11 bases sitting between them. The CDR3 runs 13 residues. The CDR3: CAISESGRVKQYF. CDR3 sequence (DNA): TGTGCCATCAGTGAGTCTGGTAGGGTGAAGCAGTACTTC.

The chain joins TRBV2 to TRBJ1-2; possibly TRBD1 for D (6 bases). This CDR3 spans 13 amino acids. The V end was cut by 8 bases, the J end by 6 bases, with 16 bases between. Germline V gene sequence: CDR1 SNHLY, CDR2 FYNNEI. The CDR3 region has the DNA TGTGCCAGCCATGGAGGACAGTTTAATGGCTACACCTTC. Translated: CASHGGQFNGYTF.

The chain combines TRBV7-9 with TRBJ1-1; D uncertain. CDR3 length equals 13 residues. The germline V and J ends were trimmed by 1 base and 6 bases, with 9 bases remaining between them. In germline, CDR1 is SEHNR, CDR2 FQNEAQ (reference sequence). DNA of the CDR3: TGTGCCAGCAGCTTAGGACTCCTCTCTGAAGCTTTCTTT. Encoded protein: CASSLGLLSEAFF.

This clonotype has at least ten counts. CDR3 sequence reads: CASRKGLAGANEQFF. The DNA of the CDR3 is TGTGCCAGCAGGAAGGGACTAGCGGGAGCCAATGAGCAGTTCTTC. The chain has TRBV12-3 or TRBV12-4 and TRBJ2-1; 14 bases are a match to TRBD2. With 6 bases clipped from V and 6 bases from J, the junction kept 4 bases outside the gene matches. The CDR3 runs to 15 residues.

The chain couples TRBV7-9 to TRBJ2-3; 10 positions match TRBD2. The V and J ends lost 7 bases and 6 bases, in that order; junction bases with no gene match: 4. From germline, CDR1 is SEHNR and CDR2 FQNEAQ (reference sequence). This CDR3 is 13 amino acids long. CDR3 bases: TGTGCCAGCAACCCTAGCGGGAGCGATACGCAGTATTTT. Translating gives CASNPSGSDTQYF.

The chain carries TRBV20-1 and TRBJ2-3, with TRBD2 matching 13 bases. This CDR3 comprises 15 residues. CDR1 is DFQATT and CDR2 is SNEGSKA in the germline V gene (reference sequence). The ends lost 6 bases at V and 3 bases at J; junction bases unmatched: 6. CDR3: CSATGTSGTTDTQYF. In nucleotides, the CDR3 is TGCAGTGCCACCGGGACTAGCGGGACTACAGATACGCAGTATTTT.

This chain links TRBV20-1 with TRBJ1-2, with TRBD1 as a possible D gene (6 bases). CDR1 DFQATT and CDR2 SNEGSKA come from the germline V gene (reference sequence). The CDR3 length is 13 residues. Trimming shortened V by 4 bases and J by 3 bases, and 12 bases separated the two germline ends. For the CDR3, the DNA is TGCAGTGCTAATGGGGGGCTGGACTATGGCTACACCTTC. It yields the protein CSANGGLDYGYTF.

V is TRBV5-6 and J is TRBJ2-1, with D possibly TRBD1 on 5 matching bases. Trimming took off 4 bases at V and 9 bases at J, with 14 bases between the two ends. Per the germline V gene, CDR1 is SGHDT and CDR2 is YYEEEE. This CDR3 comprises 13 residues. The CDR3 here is CASSEGHDGEQFF. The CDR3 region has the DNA TGTGCCAGCAGCGAAGGACATGATGGTGAGCAGTTCTTC.

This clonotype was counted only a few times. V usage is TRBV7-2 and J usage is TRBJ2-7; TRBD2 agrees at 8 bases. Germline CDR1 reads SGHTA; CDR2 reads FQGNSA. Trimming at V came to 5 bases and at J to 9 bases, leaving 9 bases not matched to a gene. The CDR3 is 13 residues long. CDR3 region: CASSRAGAVWQYF. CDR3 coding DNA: TGTGCCAGCAGCAGAGCGGGAGCCGTCTGGCAGTACTTC.

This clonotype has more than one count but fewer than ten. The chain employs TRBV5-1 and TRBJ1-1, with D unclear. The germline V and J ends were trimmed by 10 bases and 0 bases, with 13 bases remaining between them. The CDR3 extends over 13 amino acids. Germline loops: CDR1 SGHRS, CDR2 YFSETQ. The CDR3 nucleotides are TGCGCCTCCAAGGTCGGTTTGAACACTGAAGCTTTCTTT. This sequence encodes CASKVGLNTEAFF.

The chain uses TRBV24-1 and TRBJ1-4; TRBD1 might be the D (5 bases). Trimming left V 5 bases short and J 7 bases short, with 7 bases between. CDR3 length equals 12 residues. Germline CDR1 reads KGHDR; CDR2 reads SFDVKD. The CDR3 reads CATSVGGEKLFF. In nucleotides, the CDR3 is TGTGCCACCAGTGTCGGGGGTGAAAAACTGTTTTTT.

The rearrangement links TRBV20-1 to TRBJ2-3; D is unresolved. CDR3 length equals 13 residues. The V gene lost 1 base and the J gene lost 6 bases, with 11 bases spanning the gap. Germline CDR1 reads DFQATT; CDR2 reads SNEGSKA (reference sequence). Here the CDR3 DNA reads TGCAGTGCTAGAGTTTACCGTACGGATACGCAGTATTTT. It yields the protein CSARVYRTDTQYF.

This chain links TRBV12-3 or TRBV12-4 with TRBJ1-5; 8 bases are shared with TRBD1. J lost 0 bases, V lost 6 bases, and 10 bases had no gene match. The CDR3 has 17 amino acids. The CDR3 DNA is TGTGCCAGCAGCCGACCGGGACAGGATAATAGCAATCAGCCCCAGCATTTT. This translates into CASSRPGQDNSNQPQHF.

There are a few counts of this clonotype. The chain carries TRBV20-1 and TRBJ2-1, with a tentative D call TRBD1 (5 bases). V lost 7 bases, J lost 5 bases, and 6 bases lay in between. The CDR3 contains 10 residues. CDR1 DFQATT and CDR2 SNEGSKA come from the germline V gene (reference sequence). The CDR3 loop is CSGGDNEQFF. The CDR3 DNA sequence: TGCAGTGGGGGCGACAATGAGCAGTTCTTC.

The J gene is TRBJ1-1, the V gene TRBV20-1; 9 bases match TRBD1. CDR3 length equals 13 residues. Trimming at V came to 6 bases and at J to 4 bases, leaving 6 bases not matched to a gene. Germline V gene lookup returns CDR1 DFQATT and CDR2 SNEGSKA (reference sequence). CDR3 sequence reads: CSAHRGLFTEAFF. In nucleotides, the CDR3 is TGCAGTGCCCACAGGGGGCTGTTCACTGAAGCTTTCTTT.

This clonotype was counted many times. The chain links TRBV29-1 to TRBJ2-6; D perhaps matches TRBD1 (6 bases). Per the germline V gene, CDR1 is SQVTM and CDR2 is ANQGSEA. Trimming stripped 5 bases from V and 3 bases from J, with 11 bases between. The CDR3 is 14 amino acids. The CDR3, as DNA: TGCAGCGTTCTCAGGGGAAATGGGGCCAACGTCCTGACTTTC. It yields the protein CSVLRGNGANVLTF.

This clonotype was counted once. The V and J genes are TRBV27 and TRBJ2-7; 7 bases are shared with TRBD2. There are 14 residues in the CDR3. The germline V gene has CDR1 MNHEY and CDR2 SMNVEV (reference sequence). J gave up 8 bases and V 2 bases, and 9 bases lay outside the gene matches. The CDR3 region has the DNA TGTGCCAGCAGTTTAGGGGGAGGGTCCTCGAAGCAGTACGTC. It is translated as CASSLGGGSSKQYV.

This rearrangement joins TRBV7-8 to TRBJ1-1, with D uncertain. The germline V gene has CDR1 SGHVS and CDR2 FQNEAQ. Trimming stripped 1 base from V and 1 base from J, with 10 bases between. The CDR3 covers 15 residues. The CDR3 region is CASSLVKGWNTEAFF. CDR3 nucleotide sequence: TGTGCCAGCAGCTTAGTAAAAGGGTGGAACACTGAAGCTTTCTTT.

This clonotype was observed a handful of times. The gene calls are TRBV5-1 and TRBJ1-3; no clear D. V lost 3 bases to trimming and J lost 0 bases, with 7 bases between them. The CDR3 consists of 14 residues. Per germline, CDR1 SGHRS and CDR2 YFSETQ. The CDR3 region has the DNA TGCGCCAGCAGCTCGGCTACCTCTGGAAACACCATATATTTT. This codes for CASSSATSGNTIYF. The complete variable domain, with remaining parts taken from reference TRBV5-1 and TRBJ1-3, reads KAGVTQTPRYLIKTRGQQVTLSCSPISGHRSVSWYQQTPGQGLQFLFEYFSETQRNKGNFPGRFSGRQFSNSRSEMNVSTLELGDSALYLCASSSATSGNTIYFGEGSWLTVV.